This entry concerns a single TCR beta chain. Its antigen remains unidentified. Produced via immunoSEQ multiplex PCR; TCRdb's table is partial and in-frame only. The sample carries 20,000 to 25,000 clones, about 77% recorded once. The data belong to a study of CD4+ T cells in melanoma. Study-wide findings and caveats: A reported correlation linked neoantigen-specific CD4+ T cells to CD8+, macrophage and B cell function. Diverse differentiation states were reported for melanoma neoantigen-specific CD4+ T cells.

The source is a human donor with melanoma.

Here the CDR3 reads CASSPERGPLLRTDTQYF. The CDR3 nucleotides are TGTGCCAGCAGCCCGGAGCGGGGGCCCTTACTACGCACAGATACGCAGTATTTT. This chain uses TRBV5-8 with TRBJ2-3, with 8 bases that match TRBD2. Germline V gives CDR1 SGHTS, CDR2 YDEGEE. Unmatched junction bases numbered 14, after V lost 4 bases and J lost 1 base. There are 18 residues in the CDR3. The variable domain in full, completed from reference TRBV5-8 and TRBJ2-3, reads EAGVTQSPTHLIKTRGQQATLRCSPISGHTSVYWYQQALGLGLQFLLWYDEGEERNRGNFPPRFSGRQFPNYSSELNVNALELEDSALYLCASSPERGPLLRTDTQYFGPGTRLTVL.